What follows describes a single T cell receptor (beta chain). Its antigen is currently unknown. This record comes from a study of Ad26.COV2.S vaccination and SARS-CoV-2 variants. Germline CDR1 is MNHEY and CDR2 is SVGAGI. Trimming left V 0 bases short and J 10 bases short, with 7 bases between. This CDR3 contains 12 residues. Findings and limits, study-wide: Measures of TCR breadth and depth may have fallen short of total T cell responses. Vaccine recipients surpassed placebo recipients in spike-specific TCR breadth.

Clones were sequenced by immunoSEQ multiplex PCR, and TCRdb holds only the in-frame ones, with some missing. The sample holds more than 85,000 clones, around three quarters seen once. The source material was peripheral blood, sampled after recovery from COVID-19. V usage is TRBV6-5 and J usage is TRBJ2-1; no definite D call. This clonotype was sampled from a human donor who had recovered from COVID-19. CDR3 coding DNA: TGTGCCAGCAGTTACTCGACCGGAGAGCAGTTCTTC. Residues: CASSYSTGEQFF.